The 15 T cell receptor beta chains reported below all come from one sample, sequenced in a study of shared clonotypes between healthy human individuals (dated by TCRdb to about 2020). The library was generated by the immunoSEQ multiplex PCR assay. The table comes from immuneACCESS by way of TCRdb, which keeps in-frame sequences with V and J called. Part of the clones is missing from these tables; in studies checked, under half for an unresolved V gene and the rest for unknown reasons. Present in this sample are around 560,000 clones, 85% to 95% of which were seen just once. The top ten hold 0.11% of the sample. CD8 naive samples were CD45RO-negative cells positively selected for CCR7, giving a CD45RA+CCR7+ population that excluded TemRA cells. Material: naive CD8+ T cells sorted from blood. Interpreted using the paper, the cell subset or site label stands for: CD45RA+CCR7+. The receptors shown here come from a woman under 40 in good health.

The rearrangement links TRBV9 to TRBJ1-1; 7 bases align to TRBD1. Unmatched junction bases numbered 19, after V lost 7 bases and J lost 7 bases. Germline lookup yields CDR1 SGDLS and CDR2 YYNGEE. This CDR3 comprises 16 residues. CDR3 sequence (DNA): TGTGCCAGCGGCCCGGCGGCCGCAGGGGGTAATGATGAAGCTTTCTTT. The encoded protein is CASGPAAAGGNDEAFF.

The chain links TRBV30 to TRBJ2-7; D may be TRBD1 (6 bases). In germline, CDR1 is GTSNPN, CDR2 SVGIG (reference sequence). V was clipped by 4 bases and J by 1 base, with 14 bases between them. The CDR3 loop spans 14 amino acids. In nucleotides, the CDR3 is TGTGCCTGGACCCCGTCGCAGGGGTCCTACGAGCAGTACTTC. It is translated as CAWTPSQGSYEQYF.

The V and J genes are TRBV18 and TRBJ2-1, with 7 bases that match TRBD2. CDR3 size: 16 residues. V was clipped by 4 bases and J by 4 bases; unmatched bases: 10. CDR1 is KGHSH, CDR2 LQKENI, per germline. The CDR3 bases are TGTGCCAGCTCACGAAACGGGGCGGGAGTGTACAATGAGCAGTTCTTC. Translation gives CASSRNGAGVYNEQFF.

The rearrangement uses TRBV28 and TRBJ2-2; D gene uncertain. There are 12 residues in the CDR3. The germline CDR1 and CDR2 sequences are MDHEN and SYDVKM. Trimming removed 5 bases from V and 3 bases from J, with 4 bases in between. The CDR3 spells CASSPYTGELFF. In nucleotides, the CDR3 is TGTGCCAGCAGTCCATACACCGGGGAGCTGTTTTTT.

The chain recombines TRBV11-2 with TRBJ2-7; D gene unclear. V lost 1 base and J lost 1, with 8 bases in between. Germline V CDR1 and CDR2: SGHAT, FQNNGV. The CDR3 runs 14 residues. The CDR3 sequence: CASSLGVQSYEQYF. CDR3 bases: TGTGCCAGCAGCTTAGGGGTACAATCCTACGAGCAGTACTTC.

The chain has TRBV7-9 and TRBJ2-7; no definite D call. The germline V gene has CDR1 SEHNR and CDR2 FQNEAQ (reference sequence). The CDR3 has 15 amino acids. The ends were cut back, 5 bases at V and 5 bases at J, with 19 bases in the middle. CDR3: CASSPQSTVGDEQYF. CDR3 bases: TGTGCCAGCAGCCCACAAAGTACCGTTGGGGACGAGCAGTACTTC.

For this clone: Other DNA sequences in this sample translate to the same CDR3. This chain uses TRBV7-9 with TRBJ2-7, with D unclear. CDR3 length: 12 residues. CDR1 and CDR2 from the germline V gene are SEHNR and FQNEAQ (reference sequence). V was shortened by 3 bases and J by 1 base, with 4 bases between the two germline ends. The CDR3 spells CASSFDSYEQYF. CDR3 bases: TGTGCCAGCAGCTTTGATTCCTACGAGCAGTACTTC. The whole variable domain, filled in from reference TRBV7-9 and TRBJ2-7, reads DTGVSQNPRHKITKRGQNVTFRCDPISEHNRLYWYRQTLGQGPEFLTYFQNEAQLEKSRLLSDRFSAERPKGSFSTLEIQRTEQGDSAMYLCASSFDSYEQYFGPGTRLTVT.

J is TRBJ1-5 and V is TRBV6-4, with D hard to call. The CDR3 spans 15 residues. V was cut by 8 bases and J by 0 bases, with 14 bases left in between. The germline V gene encodes CDR1 MRHNA and CDR2 SNTAGT. For the CDR3, the DNA is TGTGCCAGCGATCATCGGGAGCATAGCAATCAGCCCCAGCATTTT. Residues: CASDHREHSNQPQHF.

V gene TRBV28 combines with J gene TRBJ1-5; maybe TRBD1 (5 bases). CDR3 length: 18 amino acids. V was cut by 0 bases and J by 4 bases, with 19 bases left in between. Germline V gene data show CDR1 as MDHEN and CDR2 as SYDVKM. Here the CDR3 reads CASSLWGDRRDRNQPQHF. The CDR3 nucleotides are TGTGCCAGCAGTTTATGGGGGGACCGCAGGGATCGAAATCAGCCCCAGCATTTT.

Only one count was recorded for this clone. This chain uses TRBV27 with TRBJ2-5, with D perhaps TRBD1 or TRBD2 (5 bases each). The DNA end favors TRBJ2-7, so the J call may be wrong. Germline values: CDR1 MNHEY, CDR2 SMNVEV (reference sequence). This CDR3 contains 14 residues. The CDR3 DNA reads as TGTGCCAGCAGTTTACAGAAAGGGGACCACGAGCAGTACTTC. Protein sequence: CASSLQKGDHEQYF.

The chain carries TRBV27 and TRBJ1-5, with D possibly TRBD1 on 6 matching bases. V shed 6 bases and J shed 5 bases, with 14 bases lying between them. The CDR3 has 14 amino acids. CDR1 is MNHEY, CDR2 SMNVEV, per germline (reference sequence). The CDR3 coding sequence is TGTGCCAGCAGCGTAACAGGGACTTATCAGCCCCAGCATTTT. Translating gives CASSVTGTYQPQHF.

The J gene is TRBJ1-1, the V gene TRBV5-7; D perhaps matches TRBD1 (5 bases). TRBV5-7 is placed among ORFs of uncertain function. This CDR3 has 15 residues. V was trimmed by 4 bases and J by 3 bases, leaving 16 bases between them. As DNA, the CDR3 is TGTGCCAGCAGCCGGGGACGCGGGGATTACACTGAAGCTTTCTTT. It translates to CASSRGRGDYTEAFF.

This chain joins TRBV9 and TRBJ2-3, with 13 bases identical to TRBD2. There are 16 residues in the CDR3. The germline gives CDR1 SGDLS, CDR2 YYNGEE. Unmatched junction bases numbered 5, after V lost 5 bases and J lost 2 bases. In DNA form, the CDR3 reads TGTGCCAGCAGACCTGGGACTAGCGGGGTCACAGATACGCAGTATTTT. It yields the protein CASRPGTSGVTDTQYF.

The chain uses TRBV19 and TRBJ2-6; D unresolved. Germline CDR1 is LNHDA and CDR2 is SQIVND (reference sequence). Trimming cost V 5 bases and J 1 base, with 24 bases left between them. The CDR3 runs to 20 residues. The CDR3 DNA is TGTGCCAGTAGTGAGGACCTGACACTATTCGGATATTCTGGGGCCAACGTCCTGACTTTC. Encoded protein: CASSEDLTLFGYSGANVLTF. Full variable domain (missing parts from reference TRBV19 and TRBJ2-6): DGGITQSPKYLFRKEGQNVTLSCEQNLNHDAMYWYRQDPGQGLRLIYYSQIVNDFQKGDIAEGYSVSREKKESFPLTVTSAQKNPTAFYLCASSEDLTLFGYSGANVLTFGAGSRLTVL.

The rearrangement uses TRBV7-8 and TRBJ2-2; 11 nucleotides line up with TRBD1. The germline CDR1 and CDR2 sequences are SGHVS and FQNEAQ. The CDR3 is 16 amino acids. The junction had 6 bases not matched to a gene; V was cut back by 5 bases and J by 4 bases. CDR3 protein: CASSKRTGGLTGELFF. For the CDR3, the DNA is TGTGCCAGCAGCAAAAGGACAGGGGGCCTCACCGGGGAGCTGTTTTTT.